The 9 T cell receptor beta chains reported below all come from one sample, sequenced in a study of CD8 T cells in ankylosing spondylitis (dated 2017 in TCRdb). The protocol used for the library was 5' RACE. Data came from an Illumina MiSeq. The public reads were quality trimmed at Q25 with fastp and then assembled into clones with MiXCR by TCRdb, keeping productive beta chains. Each CDR3 protein gets just one entry, which takes the most common genes and DNA from the rows behind it. In this sample the table shows roughly 38,000 distinct CDR3 sequences, about 15% of which occur a single time. The biggest ten clones account for about 45% of the sample. The sample comprised blood. The receptor set was obtained from a male donor with ankylosing spondylitis or in good health (not recorded which).

The rearrangement joins TRBV7-6 to TRBJ2-7, with TRBD1 identical over 9 bases. This CDR3 has 15 residues. The germline CDR1 and CDR2 sequences are SGHVS and FNYEAQ. V lost 4 bases to trimming and J lost 3 bases; unmatched junction nucleotides: 7. The CDR3 nucleotides are TGTGCCAGCAGCTACTACCGGGACAGGGTCTACGAGCAGTACTTC. Its protein product is CASSYYRDRVYEQYF. The full variable domain, its missing parts supplied by reference TRBV7-6 and TRBJ2-7, is GAGVSQSPRYKVTKRGQDVALRCDPISGHVSLYWYRQALGQGPEFLTYFNYEAQQDKSGLPNDRFSAERPEGSISTLTIQRTEQRDSAMYRCASSYYRDRVYEQYFGPGTRLTVT.

A few counts support this clonotype. The V and J genes are TRBV2 and TRBJ2-7; D is uncertain. The V end lost 4 bases, the J end lost 4 bases, and 5 bases lay between the germline ends. In germline, CDR1 is SNHLY, CDR2 FYNNEI. This CDR3 comprises 11 residues. The CDR3 coding sequence is TGTGCCAGCAGTGCCGGTTACGAGCAGTACTTC. Its translation is CASSAGYEQYF.

This clonotype was counted a few times. The rearrangement uses TRBV5-1 and TRBJ2-5; D possibly corresponds to TRBD1 (6 bases). This CDR3 contains 14 residues. The V end was cut by 2 bases, the J end by 5 bases, with 13 bases between. Germline CDR1 and CDR2: SGHRS and YFSETQ. CDR3 sequence: CASSFGRGSETQYF. CDR3 nucleotide sequence: TGCGCCAGCAGCTTCGGCAGGGGATCGGAGACCCAGTACTTC.

This clonotype came up a few times. V is TRBV6-1 and J is TRBJ2-7; a weak D match, TRBD1 (6 bases). CDR1 is MNHNS, CDR2 SASEGT, per germline. V lost 2 bases and J lost 6, with 8 bases in between. This CDR3 spans 12 amino acids. The CDR3 DNA sequence: TGTGCCAGCAGTGAACAAGGGGGCGAGCAGTACTTC. Translation gives CASSEQGGEQYF.

CDR3 in amino acids: CASSRGTGGKAFF. The CDR3 DNA reads as TGTGCCAGCAGTCGAGGGACAGGGGGAAAAGCTTTCTTT. V is TRBV3-1 and J is TRBJ1-1; TRBD1 matches at 11 bases. V shed 6 bases and J 9 bases; nucleotides not matched to a gene: 6. CDR3 length: 13 amino acids. CDR1 is LGHDT, CDR2 YNNKEL, per germline (reference sequence). The variable domain in full, completed from reference TRBV3-1 and TRBJ1-1, reads DTAVSQTPKYLVTQMGNDKSIKCEQNLGHDTMYWYKQDSKKFLKIMFSYNNKELIINETVPNRFSPKSPDKAHLNLHINSLELGDSAVYFCASSRGTGGKAFFGQGTRLTVV.

The V call is TRBV7-2, the J call TRBJ2-2; 9 nucleotides align to TRBD2. V lost 5 bases to trimming and J lost 6 bases; unmatched junction nucleotides: 10. This CDR3 comprises 16 residues. Per germline, CDR1 SGHTA and CDR2 FQGNSA. CDR3 bases: TGTGCCAGCAGCCCTCTTAGCGGGAGAGGCGCCGGGGAGCTGTTTTTT. Amino acid sequence: CASSPLSGRGAGELFF.

J is TRBJ2-3 and V is TRBV4-3; 8 bases align to TRBD2. The junction had 3 bases not matched to a gene; V was cut back by 0 bases and J by 4 bases. CDR1 and CDR2 (germline): LGHNA, YSLEER. There are 15 residues in the CDR3. In nucleotides, the CDR3 is TGCGCCAGCAGCCAAGATGGGACTAGAGCAGATACGCAGTATTTT. This codes for CASSQDGTRADTQYF.

This sequence joins TRBV5-8 and TRBJ2-3; the D gene is possibly TRBD1 (5 bases). Germline V gives CDR1 SGHTS, CDR2 YDEGEE. CDR3 length: 12 amino acids. V lost 5 bases, J lost 9 bases, and 13 bases lay in between. The CDR3 spells CASRLGVPTQYF. The CDR3 DNA reads as TGTGCCAGCAGGTTAGGGGTGCCCACGCAGTATTTT.

This clonotype was found a few times. The chain links TRBV11-2 to TRBJ2-1; D may be TRBD2 (5 bases). Germline loops: CDR1 SGHAT, CDR2 FQNNGV. This CDR3 comprises 16 residues. V was cut by 5 bases and J by 4 bases, with 18 bases left in between. The CDR3 nucleotides read TGTGCCAGCAGCCCCAAGGTGGTTTCGGGATACAATGAGCAGTTCTTC. This gives the protein CASSPKVVSGYNEQFF.